Following are 5 T cell receptor beta chains from one sample sequenced in a study of shared clonotypes between healthy human individuals. Naive CD8 cells lacked CD45RO and underwent positive selection for CCR7, leaving out terminally differentiated effector memory CD45RA+ cells. Produced via immunoSEQ multiplex PCR; TCRdb's table is partial and in-frame only. The sample contains 1.5 million to 2.5 million clones, about 95% of which appear only once. The sequencing sample was made of naive CD8+ T cells sorted from blood. The receptors here all came from a young man in good health.

The chain combines TRBV4-1 with TRBJ2-7; the match to TRBD2 covers 7 bases. Trimming took 2 bases from V and 5 from J; bases not matched to a gene: 9. There are 15 residues in the CDR3. From germline, CDR1 is MGHRA and CDR2 YSYEKL. The CDR3 DNA is TGCGCCAGCAGCCAATCCCAGCGGGAACAAGACGAGCAGTACTTC. This sequence encodes CASSQSQREQDEQYF.

Turning to this clone: Other DNA sequences within the sample encode an identical CDR3. The V call is TRBV27, the J call TRBJ2-7; D is unresolved. Per the germline V gene, CDR1 is MNHEY and CDR2 is SMNVEV (reference sequence). Trimming pared 2 bases from V and 4 bases from J, leaving 12 bases between. This CDR3 region has 14 residues. The DNA for the CDR3 is TGTGCCAGCAGTTTAGGGGTGTCCGGTTACGAGCAGTACTTC. This translates into CASSLGVSGYEQYF.

J is TRBJ2-7 and V is TRBV5-4; no definite D call. The CDR3 loop spans 13 amino acids. Trimming pared 0 bases from V and 3 bases from J, leaving 7 bases between. Germline values: CDR1 SGHNT, CDR2 YYREEE (reference sequence). The DNA for the CDR3 is TGTGCCAGCAGCTTGGGGGTAGGCTACGAGCAGTACTTC. Its protein product is CASSLGVGYEQYF.

The genes are TRBV7-9 and TRBJ2-1, with TRBD1 identical over 9 bases. The V segment lost 5 bases and the J segment 8 bases; nucleotides outside the gene matches: 13. The CDR3 is 16 amino acids. CDR1 SEHNR and CDR2 FQNEAQ come from the germline V gene (reference sequence). CDR3 loop: CASSPAGTGILDEQFF. Here the CDR3 DNA reads TGTGCCAGCAGCCCCGCCGGGACAGGGATATTGGATGAGCAGTTCTTC.

V and J are TRBV4-1 and TRBJ2-2; the D gene could be TRBD1 or TRBD2 (5 bases each). This CDR3 contains 17 residues. Trimming removed 0 bases at V and 3 bases at J, with 14 bases between. Germline CDR1 reads MGHRA; CDR2 reads YSYEKL. The CDR3 DNA follows: TGCGCCAGCAGCCAAGATGAGGGGCCCACATACACCGGGGAGCTGTTTTTT. It codes for CASSQDEGPTYTGELFF.